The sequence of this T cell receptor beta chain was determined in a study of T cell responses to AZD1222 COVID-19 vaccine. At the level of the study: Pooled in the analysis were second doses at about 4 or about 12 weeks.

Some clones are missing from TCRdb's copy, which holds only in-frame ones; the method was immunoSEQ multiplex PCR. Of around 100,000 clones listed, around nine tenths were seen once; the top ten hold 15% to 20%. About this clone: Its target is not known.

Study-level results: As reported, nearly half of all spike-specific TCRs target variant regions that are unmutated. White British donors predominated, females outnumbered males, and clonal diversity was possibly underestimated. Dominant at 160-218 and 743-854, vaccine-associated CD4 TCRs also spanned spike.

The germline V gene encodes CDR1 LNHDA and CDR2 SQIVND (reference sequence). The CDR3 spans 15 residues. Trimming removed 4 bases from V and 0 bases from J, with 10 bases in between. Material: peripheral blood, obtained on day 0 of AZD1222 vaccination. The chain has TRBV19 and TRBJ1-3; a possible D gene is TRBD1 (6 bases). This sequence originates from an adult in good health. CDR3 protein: CASSTRTDSGNTIYF. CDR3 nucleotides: TGTGCCAGTAGTACCCGGACAGACTCTGGAAACACCATATATTTT.